These 10 T cell receptor beta chains were sequenced from one sample in a study of T cell responses to AZD1222 COVID-19 vaccine. Here immunoSEQ multiplex PCR was the method, and the copy in TCRdb shows in-frame clones only, minus some. The sample has around 90,000 clones; roughly 84% are singletons. The specimen comprised peripheral blood, sampled on day 0 of AZD1222 vaccination. The receptor set was obtained from an adult in good health.

The gene calls are TRBV11-2 and TRBJ1-1; D perhaps matches TRBD1 (6 bases). The CDR3 spans 14 residues. V lost 1 base and J lost 8, with 14 bases in between. The germline V gene has CDR1 SGHAT and CDR2 FQNNGV. In DNA form, the CDR3 reads TGTGCCAGCAGCTTAGGACCAGGGGACCTAGAAGCTTTCTTT. Translated: CASSLGPGDLEAFF.

The chain has TRBV5-4 and TRBJ2-5; TRBD2 matches at 11 bases. This CDR3 is built from 16 residues. From germline, CDR1 is SGHNT and CDR2 YYREEE (reference sequence). V lost 3 bases, J lost 1 base, and 5 bases stayed unmatched. This CDR3 reads CASSSRLAGTQETQYF. The DNA for the CDR3 is TGTGCCAGCAGCTCCAGACTAGCGGGGACCCAAGAGACCCAGTACTTC. The entire variable domain, with the rest obtained from reference TRBV5-4 and TRBJ2-5, is as follows: ETGVTQSPTHLIKTRGQQVTLRCSSQSGHNTVSWYQQALGQGPQFIFQYYREEENGRGNFPPRFSGLQFPNYSSELNVNALELDDSALYLCASSSRLAGTQETQYFGPGTRLLVL.

The chain is built from TRBV9 and TRBJ1-2; D possibly corresponds to TRBD1 (6 bases). Germline loops: CDR1 SGDLS, CDR2 YYNGEE. This CDR3 contains 18 residues. The V gene lost 4 bases and the J gene lost 5 bases, with 27 bases spanning the gap. CDR3 sequence: CASSPRRGQEIPPYGYTF. The CDR3 DNA is TGTGCCAGCAGCCCCCGCAGGGGACAAGAAATCCCCCCTTATGGCTACACCTTC.

This chain connects TRBV6-4 to TRBJ2-3; TRBD2 matches 7 bases. Losses at the gene ends were 6 bases for V and 5 bases for J; bases not matched to a gene: 5. The CDR3 sequence is 13 residues long. Germline lookup yields CDR1 MRHNA and CDR2 SNTAGT. CDR3 nucleotides: TGTGCCAGCAGCCGGGACTACAGAGATACGCAGTATTTT. Translated, it gives CASSRDYRDTQYF.

This rearrangement joins TRBV6-6 to TRBJ1-1, with D possibly being TRBD1 (5 bases). Germline CDR1 reads MNHNY; CDR2 reads SVGAGI (reference sequence). The CDR3 length is 16 residues. Trimming cost V 3 bases and J 1 base, with 15 bases left between them. DNA of the CDR3: TGTGCCAGCAGTTATTTTCAGTATGGGGCGAACACTGAAGCTTTCTTT. Protein: CASSYFQYGANTEAFF.

The chain carries TRBV9 and TRBJ2-2; a weak D match, TRBD2 (6 bases). Germline V gene lookup returns CDR1 SGDLS and CDR2 YYNGEE. The CDR3 extends over 17 amino acids. The germline V and J ends were trimmed by 2 bases and 6 bases, with 20 bases remaining between them. CDR3 DNA sequence: TGTGCCAGCAGCGTTGAGCTCTTAGCTGGGGGGTCCGGGGAGCTGTTTTTT. Its translation: CASSVELLAGGSGELFF.

About this clone itself: The identical CDR3 is also encoded by other nucleotide sequences in the sample. The V gene is TRBV5-1, the J gene TRBJ1-2; D gene unclear. Germline assignment: CDR1 SGHRS and CDR2 YFSETQ. The V gene lost 0 bases and the J gene lost 4 bases, with 10 bases spanning the gap. This CDR3 has 14 amino acids. CDR3 bases: TGCGCCAGCAGCTTGGAAGGGAGAGGCTATGGCTACACCTTC. Translation: CASSLEGRGYGYTF. The entire variable domain, with the rest obtained from reference TRBV5-1 and TRBJ1-2, is as follows: KAGVTQTPRYLIKTRGQQVTLSCSPISGHRSVSWYQQTPGQGLQFLFEYFSETQRNKGNFPGRFSGRQFSNSRSEMNVSTLELGDSALYLCASSLEGRGYGYTFGSGTRLTVV.

This clone came up a few times. V and J are TRBV29-1 and TRBJ1-1; D is unclear. The V gene lost 4 bases and the J gene lost 6 bases, with 12 bases spanning the gap. CDR1 is SQVTM, CDR2 ANQGSEA, per germline. This CDR3 contains 12 residues. The CDR3 nucleotides read TGCAGCGTTGTAATGGGGATGGCTGAAGCTTTCTTT. This gives the protein CSVVMGMAEAFF.

The chain carries TRBV3-1 (or the pseudogene TRBV3-2) and TRBJ1-5; 7 positions agree with TRBD1. Germline V gives CDR1 LGHDT, CDR2 YNNKEL (reference sequence). After removal of 4 bases from V and 8 bases from J, the junction contained 11 bases not matched to a gene. The CDR3 loop spans 15 amino acids. DNA of the CDR3: TGTGCCAGCAGCCGGCCGGTACAGGGGACAAAGCCCCAGCATTTT. Its translation is CASSRPVQGTKPQHF.

The chain has TRBV18 and TRBJ1-2, with TRBD1 matching over 8 bases. The CDR3 is 15 residues long. Germline V gene sequence: CDR1 KGHSH, CDR2 LQKENI. With V trimmed by 3 bases and J by 4 bases, 7 bases remained unmatched. The CDR3 here is CASSPPGQVGYGYTF. DNA for the CDR3: TGTGCCAGCTCACCGCCGGGACAGGTGGGCTATGGCTACACCTTC.